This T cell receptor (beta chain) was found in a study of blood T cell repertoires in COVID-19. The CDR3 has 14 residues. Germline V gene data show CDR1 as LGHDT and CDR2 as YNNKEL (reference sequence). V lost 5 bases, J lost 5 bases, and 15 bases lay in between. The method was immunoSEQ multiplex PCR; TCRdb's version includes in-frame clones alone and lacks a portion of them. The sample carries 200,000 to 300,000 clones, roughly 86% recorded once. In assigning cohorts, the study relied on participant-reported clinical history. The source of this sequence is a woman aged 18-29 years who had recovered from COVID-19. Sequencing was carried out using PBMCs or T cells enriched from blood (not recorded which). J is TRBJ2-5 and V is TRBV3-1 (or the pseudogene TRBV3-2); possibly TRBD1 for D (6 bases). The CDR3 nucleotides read TGTGCCAGCAGCTATCGACCAAGGGGGGAGACCCAGTACTTC. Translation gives CASSYRPRGETQYF.